This T cell receptor (beta chain) came from a study of blood T cell repertoires in COVID-19. Study-level information: PBMCs, B-cell-depleted T cells, or T cells provided the cDNA or gDNA that made up the material.

A single count supports this clone. All enrollees were roughly 18 to 89 years old and from around 25 US areas. Participants reported their clinical history, and cohort assignment relied on those reports. Original methodology: Amplification with reference gene primers provided the estimates of nucleated cell counts. Using immunoSEQ multiplex PCR, the repertoire was profiled, and TCRdb retains in-frame clones only, with some absent. The DNA gave D and trimming, while V, J and clone size come from that table. There are approximately 240,000 clones in the sample; around 90% occur only once, and over 6% lies in the top ten. The germline V gene has CDR1 LNHDA and CDR2 SQIVND (reference sequence). There are 17 residues in the CDR3. V lost 2 bases to trimming and J lost 5 bases; unmatched junction nucleotides: 12.

Material for sequencing was PBMCs or T cells enriched from blood (not recorded which). This sequence originates from a woman aged 25 to 39 with acute COVID-19. The chain employs TRBV19 and TRBJ2-3; 8 bases are shared with TRBD2. In DNA form, the CDR3 reads TGTGCCAGTAGTATAAGGCTAGCGGGTTCTAGGGGAGATACGCAGTATTTT. This sequence encodes CASSIRLAGSRGDTQYF.